This T cell receptor (beta chain) derives from a study of blood T cell repertoires in COVID-19 (TCRdb year 2020). Describing the broader study: Collaborator samples came from the United States, Italy and Spain and covered acute and convalescent phases of COVID-19. The material from the prospective study consisted of cDNA or gDNA derived from T cells, B-cell-depleted T cells, or PBMCs. Nearly every sample came with metadata listing a de-identified subject ID, COVID-19 status, age in years and sex. The repertoires were released in a freely available public database intended as a resource for research on the immune response to SARS-CoV-2. Deeply sampled blood TCRbeta repertoires from subjects exposed to, actively infected with, or recovered from COVID-19 were included in the dataset. Where HLA class I and class II types were available, the types were taken from metadata supplied by the sample provider, not from assay-based typing. The samples were drawn from two sources: the first 160 participants of the ongoing ImmuneRACE study, and 1,200 or so subjects contributed by 6 global collaborators.

Collaborating institutions collected whole blood in K2EDTA tubes following their own protocols. For TCRbeta analysis, collaborator samples were shipped as frozen whole blood, as isolated PBMCs, or as DNA extracted from either sample type. The paper as a whole reports these results and caveats: The amount of clinical and demographic metadata varied by source and participant and was provided uncurated.

The immunoSEQ Assay, a bias-controlled multiplex PCR, was used to amplify TCRbeta CDR3 regions from genomic DNA. The study's processing was this. Nucleated cell counts per sample were estimated from amplification of reference gene primers within the assay. To quantify the absolute abundance of each unique TCRbeta CDR3 rearrangement, sequence reads were collapsed and filtered. For each sample, productive Simpson clonality was calculated by taking the square root of Simpson's diversity index across productive rearrangements. Here the immuneACCESS table is served through TCRdb, limited to in-frame sequences with V and J called. Missing clones are a known gap in these copies; in checked studies unresolved V genes cover under half, and the rest lacks a known reason. The V and J calls and clone size were taken over from that table, and D and trimming were inferred from the DNA. For this sample there are more than 100,000 clones; roughly 80% appear just once. 17% of the sample goes to the ten largest clones.

The germline V gene sets CDR1 to MNHEY and CDR2 to SVGEGT. Measured from the cysteine to the phenylalanine, the CDR3 is 16 residues long. Only the CDR3 portion is preserved as DNA: 48 bases, with reading frame beginning at the first base. V loses 2 bases, J loses 6 bases, and the germline ends lie 18 bases apart. Of note for this clone: No antigen is known for it. Base qualities are not at hand, and no much larger clone is one base apart.

The material sequenced was peripheral blood. In this chain, TRBV6-2 or TRBV6-3 is recombined with TRBJ2-3; the D gene is possibly TRBD1, with 6 bases matching. The TCR sequence derives from an elderly woman with acute or convalescent COVID-19. CDR3 region: CASSYRSGAQPDTQYF. The DNA reads TGTGCCAGCAGTTACCGGTCAGGGGCGCAGCCCGATACGCAGTATTTT.